Below are 26 T cell receptor beta chains sequenced from a single sample in a study of a mutant IDH1 vaccine in newly diagnosed glioma. The time point was: week 47, end of study. Each dose of the vaccine consisted of 300 ug of mutant IDH1 20-mer peptide, with topical imiquimod. Their antigens are not known. Some clones are missing from TCRdb's copy, which holds only in-frame ones; the method was immunoSEQ multiplex PCR. The sample holds more than 30,000 clones, roughly 90% seen once. This sample comprised PBMCs, obtained from a glioma patient whose treatment included an IDH1 peptide vaccine. The receptors here all came from a man in his forties with glioma.

This clone showed up just a few times. The CDR3: CASSEMIGSTDTQYF. The CDR3 DNA reads as TGTGCCAGCAGTGAAATGATTGGTAGCACAGATACGCAGTATTTT. The chain combines TRBV6-1 with TRBJ2-3, with unresolved D. Trimming shortened V by 2 bases and J by 0 bases, and 9 bases separated the two germline ends. This CDR3 is 15 amino acids long. Germline CDR1 reads MNHNS; CDR2 reads SASEGT.

V gene TRBV5-1 combines with J gene TRBJ2-5; 8 positions match TRBD1. The V and J ends lost 4 bases and 5 bases, in that order; junction bases with no gene match: 10. Germline CDR1 reads SGHRS; CDR2 reads YFSETQ. The CDR3 has 15 amino acids. DNA for the CDR3: TGCGCCAGCAGCCTAGGACAGGGAGGCGGCGAGACCCAGTACTTC. Translation: CASSLGQGGGETQYF.

The chain is built from TRBV19 and TRBJ1-1; TRBD1 matches 7 bases. The CDR3 sequence is 15 residues long. V lost 7 bases, J lost 4 bases, and 12 bases stayed unmatched. The germline V gene encodes CDR1 LNHDA and CDR2 SQIVND (reference sequence). Here the CDR3 reads CASTGDSRLPTEAFF. CDR3 nucleotide sequence: TGTGCCAGTACCGGGGACAGCAGACTCCCCACTGAAGCTTTCTTT.

This clone was seen more than once but under ten times. This chain uses TRBV9 with TRBJ1-1; D unresolved. The germline CDR1 and CDR2 sequences are SGDLS and YYNGEE. Between the trimmed V and J ends, which lost 0 bases and 4 bases, there was a span of 10 bases. The CDR3 runs 14 residues. CDR3 loop: CASSVGSGGTEAFF. The CDR3 bases are TGTGCCAGCAGCGTAGGCTCGGGAGGCACTGAAGCTTTCTTT.

A single count supports this clone. The chain uses TRBV9 and TRBJ1-5, with 7 nucleotides matching TRBD1. The CDR3 has 16 residues. V trimming: 0 bases; J trimming: 0 bases; junction bases outside the gene matches: 3. Germline CDR1 reads SGDLS; CDR2 reads YYNGEE. The CDR3, as DNA: TGTGCCAGCAGCGTAGGTACAGGGGCTAGCAATCAGCCCCAGCATTTT. Its translation: CASSVGTGASNQPQHF.

The rearrangement uses TRBV7-2 and TRBJ2-7, with 7 positions matching TRBD1. The CDR3 is 14 residues long. CDR1 is SGHTA and CDR2 is FQGNSA in the germline V gene. The trim removed 1 base at V and 4 bases at J, leaving 4 bases unmatched. The CDR3 protein is CASSLDRGGYEQYF. The CDR3 coding sequence is TGTGCCAGCAGCTTAGACAGGGGCGGTTACGAGCAGTACTTC.

J is TRBJ1-3 and V is TRBV6-6; 10 bases map to TRBD1. V was pared by 4 bases and J by 0 bases, with 3 bases of the junction left unmatched. The CDR3 is made up of 16 amino acids. Germline CDR1 reads MNHNY; CDR2 reads SVGAGI (reference sequence). CDR3 coding DNA: TGTGCCAGCAGTTCCGGGACAGGGGACTCTGGAAACACCATATATTTT. Translated: CASSSGTGDSGNTIYF.

V is TRBV19 and J is TRBJ1-6; D unresolved. Per the germline V gene, CDR1 is LNHDA and CDR2 is SQIVND (reference sequence). The CDR3 is 12 residues long. CDR3 sequence: CGSRSRLTPLHF. The CDR3 coding sequence is TGTGGCTCACGGTCTCGGTTGACACCCCTCCACTTT.

The chain recombines TRBV28 with TRBJ1-1; D not resolved. The V gene lost 1 base and the J gene lost 11 bases, with 11 bases spanning the gap. Germline V gives CDR1 MDHEN, CDR2 SYDVKM. CDR3 length: 12 residues. In DNA, the CDR3 is TGTGCCAGCAGTTTATATAGGACCTTCGCTTTCTTT. Residues: CASSLYRTFAFF.

This chain links TRBV20-1 with TRBJ2-1; D is undetermined. The CDR3 has 11 amino acids. Between the trimmed V and J ends, which lost 6 bases and 10 bases, there was a span of 13 bases. Germline V CDR1 and CDR2: DFQATT, SNEGSKA (reference sequence). The CDR3: CSAQPTREQFF. The DNA for the CDR3 is TGCAGTGCCCAACCTACCAGGGAGCAGTTCTTC.

This clone was recorded only once. The chain carries TRBV19 and TRBJ1-2; 7 bases align to TRBD1. The trim removed 7 bases at V and 0 bases at J, leaving 11 bases unmatched. Germline V gene data show CDR1 as LNHDA and CDR2 as SQIVND (reference sequence). This CDR3 is built from 16 residues. The CDR3 DNA reads TGTGCCAGTACCGAGTCTGGGGGACAGCCTAACTATGGCTACACCTTC. It translates to CASTESGGQPNYGYTF.

The chain combines TRBV7-2 with TRBJ2-3; 8 nucleotides agree with TRBD1. Germline V gives CDR1 SGHTA, CDR2 FQGNSA. Trimming at V came to 1 base and at J to 2 bases, leaving 2 bases not matched to a gene. CDR3 size: 15 residues. The CDR3 here is CASSLGTGHTDTQYF. The CDR3 bases are TGTGCCAGCAGCTTAGGGACAGGGCACACAGATACGCAGTATTTT. Full variable domain (missing parts from reference TRBV7-2 and TRBJ2-3): GAGVSQSPSNKVTEKGKDVELRCDPISGHTALYWYRQSLGQGLEFLIYFQGNSAPDKSGLPSDRFSAERTGGSVSTLTIQRTQQEDSAVYLCASSLGTGHTDTQYFGPGTRLTVL.

V usage is TRBV27 and J usage is TRBJ2-1, with a possible D match to TRBD2 (5 bases). The CDR3 spans 14 residues. V was clipped by 0 bases and J by 4 bases, with 7 bases between them. Germline V gene data show CDR1 as MNHEY and CDR2 as SMNVEV (reference sequence). CDR3 protein: CASSLSGVYNEQFF. The DNA for the CDR3 is TGTGCCAGCAGTTTATCCGGGGTGTACAATGAGCAGTTCTTC.

The V call is TRBV11-2, the J call TRBJ2-6; D ambiguous. The CDR3 sequence is 17 residues long. Trimming shortened V by 5 bases and J by 1 base, and 15 bases separated the two germline ends. Germline V gene lookup returns CDR1 SGHAT and CDR2 FQNNGV. The CDR3 protein is CASSPLPPWSGANVLTF. The CDR3 DNA reads as TGTGCCAGCAGCCCCCTCCCTCCTTGGTCTGGGGCCAACGTCCTGACTTTC.

The rearrangement joins TRBV30 to TRBJ1-1; D remains ambiguous. Germline loops: CDR1 GTSNPN, CDR2 SVGIG (reference sequence). CDR3 size: 11 residues. With 0 bases removed from V and 5 bases from J, the gap between germline ends came to 4 bases. CDR3 protein: CAWSVGTEAFF. The CDR3 coding sequence is TGTGCCTGGAGTGTTGGGACTGAAGCTTTCTTT.

The chain links TRBV6-1 to TRBJ2-7, with 8 bases matching TRBD2. This CDR3 has 13 amino acids. Germline lookup yields CDR1 MNHNS and CDR2 SASEGT. Trimming removed 11 bases from V and 2 bases from J; junction bases left unmatched: 8. CDR3 protein: CAANGGVAYEQYV. The CDR3, as DNA: TGTGCCGCCAACGGGGGGGTGGCCTACGAGCAGTACGTC.

The chain links TRBV9 to TRBJ1-2; 8 nucleotides line up with TRBD1. The CDR3 spans 15 residues. Per the germline V gene, CDR1 is SGDLS and CDR2 is YYNGEE. V dropped 0 bases and J dropped 6; count of bases not matched to a gene: 7. The CDR3 sequence: CASSVADRGRDGYTF. The CDR3 nucleotides read TGTGCCAGCAGCGTAGCTGACAGGGGCAGGGATGGCTACACCTTC.

The chain carries TRBV15 and TRBJ2-1, with 13 nucleotides matching TRBD2. This CDR3 is built from 15 residues. Germline lookup yields CDR1 LNHNV and CDR2 YYDKDF (reference sequence). V lost 2 bases and J lost 6; bases outside the gene matches: 1. The CDR3 loop is CATSRRTSGSNEQFF. The CDR3 DNA reads as TGTGCCACCAGCAGAAGGACTAGCGGGAGCAATGAGCAGTTCTTC.

CDR3 in DNA: TGCGCCAGCAGCACCCAGGGGGGGGAAAGCTATGGCTACACCTTC. This sequence encodes CASSTQGGESYGYTF. J is TRBJ1-2 and V is TRBV5-1; 7 bases fit TRBD1. CDR3 size: 15 residues. Losses at the gene ends were 4 bases for V and 4 bases for J; bases not matched to a gene: 10. The germline gives CDR1 SGHRS, CDR2 YFSETQ. Variable domain in full (rest from reference TRBV5-1 and TRBJ1-2): KAGVTQTPRYLIKTRGQQVTLSCSPISGHRSVSWYQQTPGQGLQFLFEYFSETQRNKGNFPGRFSGRQFSNSRSEMNVSTLELGDSALYLCASSTQGGESYGYTFGSGTRLTVV.

The rearrangement links TRBV2 to TRBJ1-1; D uncertain. The ends were cut back, 6 bases at V and 6 bases at J, with 17 bases in the middle. The CDR3 length is 14 residues. The germline V gene encodes CDR1 SNHLY and CDR2 FYNNEI. CDR3 residues: CASRFQEGGPEAFF. The CDR3 nucleotides are TGTGCCAGCAGGTTTCAGGAGGGCGGCCCTGAAGCTTTCTTT.

This clone was counted once. The V call is TRBV20-1, the J call TRBJ2-7; D not resolved. From germline, CDR1 is DFQATT and CDR2 SNEGSKA (reference sequence). The CDR3 consists of 10 residues. V lost 5 bases to trimming and J lost 2 bases, with 4 bases between them. DNA for the CDR3: TGCAGTGCTGGTACCTACGAGCAGTACTTC. Translating gives CSAGTYEQYF.

The V call is TRBV18, the J call TRBJ2-3; D perhaps matches TRBD2 (6 bases). Germline loops: CDR1 KGHSH, CDR2 LQKENI. V was pared by 5 bases and J by 3 bases, with 12 bases between. There are 14 residues in the CDR3. In nucleotides, the CDR3 is TGTGCCAGCTCAGGGTCCGGGGGAACAGATACGCAGTATTTT. Translation: CASSGSGGTDTQYF.

The rearrangement uses TRBV5-1 and TRBJ1-4; D remains ambiguous. Trimming pared 0 bases from V and 0 bases from J, leaving 6 bases between. Germline CDR1 reads SGHRS; CDR2 reads YFSETQ. CDR3 length equals 15 residues. The CDR3 DNA is TGCGCCAGCAGCTTGGCCGAAACAACTAATGAAAAACTGTTTTTT. It translates to CASSLAETTNEKLFF.

The genes are TRBV27 and TRBJ2-2; D gene unclear. CDR1 and CDR2 from the germline V gene are MNHEY and SMNVEV (reference sequence). The CDR3 has 15 residues. V was clipped by 4 bases and J by 9 bases, with 18 bases between them. The CDR3 protein is CASSSFGWSARELFF. DNA for the CDR3: TGTGCCAGCAGTTCCTTCGGATGGAGCGCCCGGGAGCTGTTTTTT.

This rearrangement joins TRBV7-9 to TRBJ2-6, with TRBD2 as a possible D gene (6 bases). Trimming removed 5 bases at V and 0 bases at J, with 14 bases between. This CDR3 is 17 amino acids long. Germline V gene data show CDR1 as SEHNR and CDR2 as FQNEAQ (reference sequence). The CDR3 DNA reads TGTGCCAGCAGCAGGACGGGAGTCCTCTCTGGGGCCAACGTCCTGACTTTC. Translating gives CASSRTGVLSGANVLTF. Together with reference TRBV7-9 and TRBJ2-6, the CDR3 gives the full variable domain: DTGVSQNPRHKITKRGQNVTFRCDPISEHNRLYWYRQTLGQGPEFLTYFQNEAQLEKSRLLSDRFSAERPKGSFSTLEIQRTEQGDSAMYLCASSRTGVLSGANVLTFGAGSRLTVL.

The gene calls are TRBV28 and TRBJ1-5; 8 nucleotides align to TRBD1. Germline-derived CDR1 and CDR2 are MDHEN and SYDVKM. The CDR3 loop spans 15 amino acids. With 5 bases clipped from V and 4 bases from J, the junction kept 7 bases outside the gene matches. In DNA, the CDR3 is TGTGCCAGCAGTGGGCACAGGGGGGGAAATCAGCCCCAGCATTTT. This codes for CASSGHRGGNQPQHF. The full variable domain, in which reference TRBV28 and TRBJ1-5 provide the parts outside the CDR3, is DVKVTQSSRYLVKRTGEKVFLECVQDMDHENMFWYRQDPGLGLRLIYFSYDVKMKEKGDIPEGYSVSREKKERFSLILESASTNQTSMYLCASSGHRGGNQPQHFGDGTRLSIL.